What follows is one TCR beta chain and its context. Per the authors' pipeline: Reference gene primer amplification yielded estimated nucleated cell counts. The table came from immunoSEQ multiplex PCR; TCRdb's copy has only in-frame clones and leaves some out. V and J calls and clone size are those listed in that table; D and trimming were worked out from the DNA. This sample has a few hundred thousand clones, with 86% found just once. The sample originates from a study of blood T cell repertoires in COVID-19. Study at large: Whether acute or convalescent, the COVID-19 samples came from the United States, Italy and Spain. T cells, B-cell-depleted T cells, or PBMCs supplied cDNA or gDNA.

Germline V gene sequence: CDR1 MNHNY, CDR2 SVGAGI (reference sequence). The CDR3 covers 16 residues. Trimming stripped 4 bases from V and 0 bases from J, with 12 bases between. V usage is TRBV6-6 and J usage is TRBJ2-2; D call uncertain. This receptor was identified in a man older than 75 with acute or convalescent COVID-19. Material for sequencing was peripheral blood. CDR3 coding DNA: TGTGCCAGCAGTTCGTTTTCAGTGACGAACACCGGGGAGCTGTTTTTT. Protein sequence: CASSSFSVTNTGELFF.